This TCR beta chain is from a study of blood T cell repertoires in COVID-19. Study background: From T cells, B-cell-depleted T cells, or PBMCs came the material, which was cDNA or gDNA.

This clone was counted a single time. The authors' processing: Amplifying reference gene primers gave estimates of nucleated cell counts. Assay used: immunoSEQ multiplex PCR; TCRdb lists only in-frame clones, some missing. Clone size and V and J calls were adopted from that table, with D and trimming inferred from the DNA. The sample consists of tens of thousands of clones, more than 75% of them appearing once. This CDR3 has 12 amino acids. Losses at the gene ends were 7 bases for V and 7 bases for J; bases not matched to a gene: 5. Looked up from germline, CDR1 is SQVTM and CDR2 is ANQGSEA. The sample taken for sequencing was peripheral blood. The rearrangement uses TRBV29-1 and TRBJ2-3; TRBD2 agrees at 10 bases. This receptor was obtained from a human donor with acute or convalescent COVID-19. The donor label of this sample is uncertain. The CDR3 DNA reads TGCAGCGCCAGCGGGGGGGATAATACGCAGTATTTT. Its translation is CSASGGDNTQYF.